The 27 T cell receptor beta chains below all came from one sample that was sequenced in a study of T cell repertoires in cytomegalovirus infection. TCRdb re-called the reads through MiXCR, storing one row per CDR3 protein. This repertoire shows roughly 760,000 distinct CDR3 sequences, less than 40% found once; its top ten account for under 3.5%. Input material: PBMCs. These receptors originate from a human donor in good health (CMV status not recorded). Some clones in this sample may be carry-over from other donors' samples.

This clonotype appeared many times. This chain joins TRBV12-3 or TRBV12-4 and TRBJ2-2, with D perhaps TRBD1 (6 bases). The CDR3 is made up of 14 amino acids. V dropped 6 bases and J dropped 4 bases, with 12 bases sitting between them. The CDR3 nucleotides read TGTGCCAGCAGAGTTCGACAGGCCACCGGGGAGCTGTTTTTT. Translating it yields CASRVRQATGELFF.

This clonotype was counted a few times. V is TRBV7-9 and J is TRBJ1-1; 7 positions match TRBD1. V shed 5 bases and J 3 bases; nucleotides not matched to a gene: 6. This CDR3 is 14 amino acids long. Germline V gene data show CDR1 as SEHNR and CDR2 as FQNEAQ (reference sequence). CDR3 nucleotide sequence: TGTGCCAGCAGCGGCCAGGGGGGGGACACTGAAGCTTTCTTT. Residues: CASSGQGGDTEAFF.

This clonotype was seen more than once but under ten times. The chain links TRBV7-3 to TRBJ1-6; no reliable D call. The length of the CDR3 is 16 residues. V dropped 4 bases and J dropped 0 bases, with 10 bases sitting between them. The germline gives CDR1 SGHTA, CDR2 FQGTGA. In nucleotides, the CDR3 is TGTGCCAGCAGCTCCAGAGGGAGCTCCTATAATTCACCCCTCCACTTT. This encodes CASSSRGSSYNSPLHF.

The chain carries TRBV27 and TRBJ1-5; TRBD1 aligns across 7 bases. Germline V gene sequence: CDR1 MNHEY, CDR2 SMNVEV (reference sequence). The CDR3 length is 19 residues. V gave up 5 bases and J gave up 0 bases; unmatched junction bases: 16. For the CDR3, the DNA is TGTGCCAGCAGTCCCCGACAGGGTTCAATGATCTATAGCAATCAGCCCCAGCATTTT. Translated: CASSPRQGSMIYSNQPQHF.

This clonotype was counted between two and nine times. The V gene is TRBV6-6, the J gene TRBJ2-1; 9 positions agree with TRBD2. The CDR3 length is 17 residues. From germline, CDR1 is MNHNY and CDR2 SVGAGI (reference sequence). Trimming cost V 6 bases and J 8 bases; bases outside gene matches: 17. The CDR3 DNA reads TGTGCCAGCAGCCGACGTCCGCTCGCGGGGGGGCCTGATGAGCAGTTCTTC. As protein: CASSRRPLAGGPDEQFF.

This clonotype has more than one count but fewer than ten. The junction differs from germline at one of its ends, possibly a read error. The chain couples TRBV7-7 to TRBJ2-1, with 8 bases matching TRBD2. This CDR3 is built from 14 residues. In germline, CDR1 is SSHAT, CDR2 FNYEAQ (reference sequence). CDR3 in DNA: TGTGCTAGCAAGGCGGGACTAGTCGATAGTGAGCAGTTCTTC. It codes for CASKAGLVDSEQFF. The variable domain in full, completed from reference TRBV7-7 and TRBJ2-1, reads GAGVSQSPRYKVTKRGQDVTLRCDPISSHATLYWYQQALGQGPEFLTYFNYEAQPDKSGLPSDRFSAERPEGSISTLTIQRTEQRDSAMYRCASKAGLVDSEQFFGPGTRLTVL.

In its sample, this clonotype was seen a few times. V is TRBV5-4 and J is TRBJ2-7; TRBD1 matches at 8 bases. Germline V gene lookup returns CDR1 SGHNT and CDR2 YYREEE (reference sequence). V shed 4 bases, J shed 2 bases, and the junction held 8 bases outside the gene matches. CDR3 length: 15 residues. The CDR3 DNA follows: TGTGCCAGCAGCCCAAGTCCGGGACAGGCCTACGAGCAGTACTTC. Its translation is CASSPSPGQAYEQYF. Full variable domain (remainder filled in from reference TRBV5-4 and TRBJ2-7): ETGVTQSPTHLIKTRGQQVTLRCSSQSGHNTVSWYQQALGQGPQFIFQYYREEENGRGNFPPRFSGLQFPNYSSELNVNALELDDSALYLCASSPSPGQAYEQYFGPGTRLTVT.

CDR3 loop: CSALSMGQLREQYF. DNA for the CDR3: TGCAGTGCCCTTTCGATGGGACAGCTAAGGGAGCAGTACTTC. The V gene is TRBV20-1, the J gene TRBJ2-7; TRBD1 aligns across 7 bases. The CDR3 length is 14 residues. Germline V lookup: CDR1 DFQATT, CDR2 SNEGSKA (reference sequence). Losses at the gene ends were 6 bases for V and 7 bases for J; bases not matched to a gene: 15.

V and J are TRBV28 and TRBJ1-2; D not certain. The CDR3 sequence is 14 residues long. V dropped 3 bases and J dropped 6 bases, with 14 bases sitting between them. The germline V gene has CDR1 MDHEN and CDR2 SYDVKM. The CDR3 protein is CASSFRLSGDGYTF. The DNA for the CDR3 is TGTGCCAGCAGTTTTCGCCTTTCGGGCGATGGCTACACCTTC.

This clonotype was counted many times. The CDR3 DNA reads as TGTGCCAGCAGCTTAGATGTAGCGGGGGCCTGGGGGAACATTCAGTACTTC. Translated, it gives CASSLDVAGAWGNIQYF. The chain uses TRBV7-2 and TRBJ2-4; 9 bases line up with TRBD2. With 1 base clipped from V and 7 bases from J, the junction kept 11 bases outside the gene matches. CDR3 length: 17 residues. The germline CDR1 and CDR2 sequences are SGHTA and FQGNSA.

The chain has TRBV11-2 and TRBJ1-2, with 7 bases identical to TRBD1. V was pared by 5 bases and J by 0 bases, with 6 bases of the junction left unmatched. The CDR3 is 15 amino acids. CDR1 is SGHAT and CDR2 is FQNNGV in the germline V gene. The CDR3 sequence: CASSPGGVANYGYTF. The CDR3 region has the DNA TGTGCCAGCAGCCCAGGGGGGGTAGCTAACTATGGCTACACCTTC.

The rearrangement joins TRBV12-3 or TRBV12-4 to TRBJ1-1; 8 bases fit TRBD1. J gave up 8 bases and V 5 bases, and 7 bases lay outside the gene matches. The CDR3 loop spans 13 amino acids. DNA for the CDR3: TGTGCCAGCAGTATGGACAGGGATGAGGAAGCTTTCTTT. Protein sequence: CASSMDRDEEAFF.

The J gene is TRBJ2-2, the V gene TRBV6-2 or TRBV6-3; D is ambiguous. V was trimmed by 7 bases and J by 0 bases, leaving 12 bases between them. Germline V gene sequence: CDR1 MNHEY, CDR2 SVGEGT. The CDR3 contains 15 residues. The CDR3 loop is CASTDARSNTGELFF. Here the CDR3 DNA reads TGTGCCAGCACCGACGCGCGGTCGAACACCGGGGAGCTGTTTTTT.

The CDR3 region is CANPLGAEETQYF. CDR3 bases: TGTGCCAACCCCCTGGGGGCGGAAGAGACCCAGTACTTC. V is TRBV28 and J is TRBJ2-5; possibly TRBD1 for D (6 bases). CDR1 and CDR2 from the germline V gene are MDHEN and SYDVKM. This CDR3 is 13 amino acids long. V lost 10 bases, J lost 3 bases, and 15 bases lay in between.

This clonotype was picked up many times. The chain couples TRBV28 to TRBJ2-7, with 7 bases lining up with TRBD2. CDR3 length equals 13 residues. The junction had 6 bases not matched to a gene; V was cut back by 5 bases and J by 5 bases. Germline assignment: CDR1 MDHEN and CDR2 SYDVKM. The CDR3 DNA sequence: TGTGCCAGCAGTCAGCGGGGCAGGGACGAGCAGTACTTC. Protein product: CASSQRGRDEQYF.

The chain joins TRBV12-3 or TRBV12-4 to TRBJ1-4; possibly TRBD1 for D (5 bases). Trimming left V 6 bases short and J 0 bases short, with 11 bases between. The CDR3 is 15 amino acids. The CDR3, as DNA: TGTGCCAGCAGGTCCTCGACAGCAACTAATGAAAAACTGTTTTTT. It yields the protein CASRSSTATNEKLFF.

This clonotype has only a few counts. The chain carries TRBV7-2 and TRBJ1-1; 7 nucleotides align to TRBD1. The CDR3 loop spans 15 amino acids. Germline CDR1 SGHTA, CDR2 FQGNSA. The V gene end was trimmed by 1 base and the J gene end by 5 bases; junction bases not matched to a gene: 7. Here the CDR3 DNA reads TGTGCCAGCAGCTTAGAGGGACAGTTGGGGACTGAAGCTTTCTTT. The encoded protein is CASSLEGQLGTEAFF.

Comments on this clonotype: No conserved phenylalanine or tryptophan ends this CDR3, so it is likely a read error. V and J are TRBV14 and TRBJ2-1; TRBD1 agrees at 12 bases. There are 19 residues in the CDR3. The V and J ends lost 2 bases and 0 bases, in that order; junction bases with no gene match: 8. CDR1 and CDR2 (germline): SGHDN, FVKESK. The CDR3 nucleotides read TGTGCCAGCAGCCAACTCCGGGACAGGGGGCTAAGCTCCTACAATGAGCAGTTCCTC. This sequence encodes CASSQLRDRGLSSYNEQFL.

This clonotype showed up just a few times. The chain is built from TRBV15 and TRBJ1-1; D is unclear. This CDR3 comprises 16 residues. V gave up 0 bases and J gave up 0 bases, with 11 bases separating them. The germline gives CDR1 LNHNV, CDR2 YYDKDF (reference sequence). The chain's CDR3 is CATSRDGRPVNTEAFF. As DNA, the CDR3 is TGTGCCACCAGCAGAGATGGGAGACCTGTGAACACTGAAGCTTTCTTT.

This sequence joins TRBV20-1 and TRBJ2-3; a weak D match, TRBD2 (6 bases). CDR1 is DFQATT and CDR2 is SNEGSKA in the germline V gene (reference sequence). Between the trimmed V and J ends, which lost 6 bases and 5 bases, there was a span of 18 bases. This CDR3 has 14 residues. The CDR3: CSASTPGLIDTQYF. As DNA, the CDR3 is TGCAGTGCCTCTACGCCGGGACTCATAGATACGCAGTATTTT.

In DNA, the CDR3 is TGTGCCAGCAGCCCCTTTAGCGGCGACTACAATGAGCAGTTCTTC. It specifies CASSPFSGDYNEQFF. This chain links TRBV11-3 with TRBJ2-1, with D perhaps TRBD2 (6 bases). V shed 5 bases and J shed 3 bases, with 14 bases lying between them. Germline lookup yields CDR1 SGHNT and CDR2 YENEEA. This CDR3 has 15 amino acids.

The sample holds a few counts of this clonotype. The chain joins TRBV6-6 to TRBJ2-7; TRBD2 aligns across 8 bases. Looked up from germline, CDR1 is MNHNY and CDR2 is SVGAGI (reference sequence). The CDR3 length is 13 residues. V lost 9 bases to trimming and J lost 6 bases; unmatched junction nucleotides: 10. The CDR3 nucleotides read TGTGCCAGAGAACTTTATGCGGGAGGCGAGCAGTACTTC. The encoded protein is CARELYAGGEQYF.

V is TRBV5-1 and J is TRBJ2-7; D gene ambiguous. Between the trimmed V and J ends, which lost 6 bases and 0 bases, there was a span of 13 bases. The CDR3 is 14 amino acids. Per germline, CDR1 SGHRS and CDR2 YFSETQ. The CDR3: CASTLIVGSYEQYF. CDR3 sequence (DNA): TGCGCCAGCACCCTGATAGTAGGCTCCTACGAGCAGTACTTC.

This clonotype was seen only a few times. The chain is built from TRBV7-9 and TRBJ1-4; D gene uncertain. The V end was cut by 1 base, the J end by 4 bases, with 7 bases between. The CDR3 has 14 amino acids. Germline values: CDR1 SEHNR, CDR2 FQNEAQ (reference sequence). Here the CDR3 reads CASSLGLINEKLFF. In DNA form, the CDR3 reads TGTGCCAGCAGCTTAGGCCTGATTAATGAAAAACTGTTTTTT.

As regards this clonotype: A much larger clone lies one base from this, so it may be a read error. The rearrangement uses TRBV7-2 and TRBJ2-1; 7 bases are a match to TRBD2. Trimming at V came to 5 bases and at J to 7 bases, leaving 8 bases not matched to a gene. The CDR3 contains 14 residues. CDR1 and CDR2 (germline): SGHTA, FQGNSA. The CDR3 region is CASSQAGSLNEQFF. The CDR3 coding sequence is TGTGCCAGCAGCCAAGCGGGATCCTTGAATGAGCAGTTCTTC.

V usage is TRBV7-9 and J usage is TRBJ1-2, with D unresolved. Trimming left V 11 bases short and J 1 base short, with 11 bases between. The CDR3 runs to 12 residues. CDR1 and CDR2 (germline): SEHNR, FQNEAQ (reference sequence). The chain's CDR3 is CAGGLVNYGYTF. CDR3 DNA sequence: TGTGCCGGCGGATTGGTTAACTATGGCTACACCTTC.

The chain recombines TRBV28 with TRBJ2-7; no clear D. Per germline, CDR1 MDHEN and CDR2 SYDVKM. Deletions cut 2 bases from V and 7 bases from J, with 6 bases between. The CDR3 loop spans 11 amino acids. The CDR3 reads CASSLMREQYF. The CDR3 region has the DNA TGTGCCAGCAGTTTAATGCGGGAGCAGTACTTC.